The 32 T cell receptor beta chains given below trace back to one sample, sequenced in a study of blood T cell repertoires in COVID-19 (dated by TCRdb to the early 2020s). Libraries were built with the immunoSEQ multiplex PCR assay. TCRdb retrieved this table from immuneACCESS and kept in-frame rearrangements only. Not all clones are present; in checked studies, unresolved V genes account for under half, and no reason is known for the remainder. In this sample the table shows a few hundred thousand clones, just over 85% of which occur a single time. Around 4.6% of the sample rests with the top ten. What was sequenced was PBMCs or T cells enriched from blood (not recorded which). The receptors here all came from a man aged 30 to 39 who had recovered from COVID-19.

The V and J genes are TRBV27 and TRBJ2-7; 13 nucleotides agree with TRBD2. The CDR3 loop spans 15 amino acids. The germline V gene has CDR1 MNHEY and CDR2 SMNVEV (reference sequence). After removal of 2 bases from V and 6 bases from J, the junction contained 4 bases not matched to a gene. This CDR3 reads CASSLGTSGISEQYF. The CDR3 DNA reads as TGTGCCAGCAGTTTAGGGACTAGCGGGATCTCCGAGCAGTACTTC.

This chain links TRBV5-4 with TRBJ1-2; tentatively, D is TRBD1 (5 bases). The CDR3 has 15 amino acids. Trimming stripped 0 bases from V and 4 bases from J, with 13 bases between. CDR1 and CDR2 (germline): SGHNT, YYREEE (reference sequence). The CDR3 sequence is CASSLVGAGLYGYTF. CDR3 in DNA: TGTGCCAGCAGCTTGGTTGGGGCAGGGCTCTATGGCTACACCTTC.

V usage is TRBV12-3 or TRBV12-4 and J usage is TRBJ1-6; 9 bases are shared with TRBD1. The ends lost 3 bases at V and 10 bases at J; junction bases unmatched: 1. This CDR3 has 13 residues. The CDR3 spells CASSLTGGSPLHF. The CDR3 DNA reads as TGTGCCAGCAGTTTGACAGGGGGGTCACCCCTCCACTTT.

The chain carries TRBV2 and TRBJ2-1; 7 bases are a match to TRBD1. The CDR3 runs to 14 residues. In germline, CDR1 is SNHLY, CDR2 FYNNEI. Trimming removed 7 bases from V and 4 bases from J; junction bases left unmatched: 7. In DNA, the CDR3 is TGTGCCAGCAACCCGGGACAGCTTTACAATGAGCAGTTCTTC. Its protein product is CASNPGQLYNEQFF.

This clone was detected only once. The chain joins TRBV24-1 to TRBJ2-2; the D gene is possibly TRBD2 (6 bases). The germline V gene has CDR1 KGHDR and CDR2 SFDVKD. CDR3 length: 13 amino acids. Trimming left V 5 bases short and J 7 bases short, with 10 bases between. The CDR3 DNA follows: TGTGCCACCAGTGCCGGGGGTCTCGGGGAGCTGTTTTTT. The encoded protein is CATSAGGLGELFF.

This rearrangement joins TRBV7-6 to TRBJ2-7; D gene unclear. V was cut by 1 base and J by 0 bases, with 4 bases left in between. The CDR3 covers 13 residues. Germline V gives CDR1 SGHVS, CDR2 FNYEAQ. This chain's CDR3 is CASSLGASYEQYF. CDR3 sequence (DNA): TGTGCCAGCAGCTTAGGCGCCTCCTACGAGCAGTACTTC.

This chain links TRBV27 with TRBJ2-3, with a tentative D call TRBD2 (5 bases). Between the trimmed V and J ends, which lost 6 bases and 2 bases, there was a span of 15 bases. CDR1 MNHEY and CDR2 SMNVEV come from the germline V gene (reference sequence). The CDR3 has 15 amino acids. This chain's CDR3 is CASSPWTGNTDTQYF. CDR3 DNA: TGTGCCAGCAGCCCCTGGACCGGGAACACAGATACGCAGTATTTT.

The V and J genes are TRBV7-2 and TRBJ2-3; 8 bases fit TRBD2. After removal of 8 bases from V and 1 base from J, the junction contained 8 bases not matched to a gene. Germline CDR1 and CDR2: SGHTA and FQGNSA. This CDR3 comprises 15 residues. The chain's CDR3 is CASRWVSGGTDTQYF. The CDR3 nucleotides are TGTGCCAGCCGCTGGGTTAGCGGGGGCACAGATACGCAGTATTTT.

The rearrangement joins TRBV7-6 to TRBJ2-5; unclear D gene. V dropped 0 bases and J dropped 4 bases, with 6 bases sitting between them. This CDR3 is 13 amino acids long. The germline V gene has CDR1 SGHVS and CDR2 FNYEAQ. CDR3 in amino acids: CASSLAHLETQYF. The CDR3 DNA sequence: TGTGCCAGCAGCTTAGCACATTTAGAGACCCAGTACTTC.

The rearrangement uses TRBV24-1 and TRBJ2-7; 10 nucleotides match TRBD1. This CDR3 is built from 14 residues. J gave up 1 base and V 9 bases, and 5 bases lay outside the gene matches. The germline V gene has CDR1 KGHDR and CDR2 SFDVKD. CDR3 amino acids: CATVRQGASYEQYF. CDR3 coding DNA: TGTGCCACCGTTAGACAGGGGGCATCCTACGAGCAGTACTTC.

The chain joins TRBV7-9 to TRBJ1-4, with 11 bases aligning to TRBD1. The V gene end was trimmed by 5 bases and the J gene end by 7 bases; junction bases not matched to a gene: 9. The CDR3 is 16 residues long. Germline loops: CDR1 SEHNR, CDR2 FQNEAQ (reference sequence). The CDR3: CASSPPGGTGGEKLFF. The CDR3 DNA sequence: TGTGCCAGCAGCCCCCCCGGGGGGACAGGGGGTGAAAAACTGTTTTTT.

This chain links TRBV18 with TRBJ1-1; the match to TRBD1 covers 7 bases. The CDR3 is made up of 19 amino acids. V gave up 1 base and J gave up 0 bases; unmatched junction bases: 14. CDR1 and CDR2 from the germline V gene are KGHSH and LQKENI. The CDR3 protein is CASSPRPQGDFPMNTEAFF. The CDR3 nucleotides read TGTGCCAGCTCACCACGGCCTCAGGGGGATTTCCCGATGAACACTGAAGCTTTCTTT.

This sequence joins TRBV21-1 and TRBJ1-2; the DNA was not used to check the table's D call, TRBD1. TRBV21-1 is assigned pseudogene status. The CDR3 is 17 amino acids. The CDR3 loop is CASSKLSGTGANYGYTF. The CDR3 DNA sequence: TGTGCCAGCAGCAAACTTTCAGGGACAGGGGCTAACTATGGCTACACCTTC.

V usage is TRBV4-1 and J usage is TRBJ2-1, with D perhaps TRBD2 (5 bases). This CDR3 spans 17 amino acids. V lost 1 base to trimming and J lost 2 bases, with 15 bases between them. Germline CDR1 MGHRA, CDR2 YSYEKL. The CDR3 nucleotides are TGCGCCAGCAGCCAAGTTCTCAGAGGGAAGACCTACAATGAGCAGTTCTTC. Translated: CASSQVLRGKTYNEQFF.

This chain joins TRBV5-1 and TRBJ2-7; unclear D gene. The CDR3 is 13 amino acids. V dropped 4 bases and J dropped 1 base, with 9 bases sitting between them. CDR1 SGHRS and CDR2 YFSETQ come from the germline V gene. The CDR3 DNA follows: TGCGCCAGCAGCCGCACGGAGTCCTACGAGCAGTACTTC. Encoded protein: CASSRTESYEQYF. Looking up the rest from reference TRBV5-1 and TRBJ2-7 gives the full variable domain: KAGVTQTPRYLIKTRGQQVTLSCSPISGHRSVSWYQQTPGQGLQFLFEYFSETQRNKGNFPGRFSGRQFSNSRSEMNVSTLELGDSALYLCASSRTESYEQYFGPGTRLTVT.

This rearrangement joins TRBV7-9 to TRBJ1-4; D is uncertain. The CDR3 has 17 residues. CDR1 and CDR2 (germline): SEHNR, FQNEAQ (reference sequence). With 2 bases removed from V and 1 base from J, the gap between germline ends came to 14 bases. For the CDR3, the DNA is TGTGCCAGCAGCTTACGGCGCGGAGCGGGAACTAATGAAAAACTGTTTTTT. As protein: CASSLRRGAGTNEKLFF.

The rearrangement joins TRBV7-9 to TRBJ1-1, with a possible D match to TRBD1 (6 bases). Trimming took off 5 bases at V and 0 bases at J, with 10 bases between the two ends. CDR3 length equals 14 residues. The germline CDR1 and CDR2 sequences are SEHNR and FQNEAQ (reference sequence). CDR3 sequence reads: CASSRKGVNTEAFF. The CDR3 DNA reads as TGTGCCAGCAGCCGGAAGGGGGTGAACACTGAAGCTTTCTTT. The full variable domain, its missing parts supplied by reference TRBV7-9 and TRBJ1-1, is DTGVSQNPRHKITKRGQNVTFRCDPISEHNRLYWYRQTLGQGPEFLTYFQNEAQLEKSRLLSDRFSAERPKGSFSTLEIQRTEQGDSAMYLCASSRKGVNTEAFFGQGTRLTVV.

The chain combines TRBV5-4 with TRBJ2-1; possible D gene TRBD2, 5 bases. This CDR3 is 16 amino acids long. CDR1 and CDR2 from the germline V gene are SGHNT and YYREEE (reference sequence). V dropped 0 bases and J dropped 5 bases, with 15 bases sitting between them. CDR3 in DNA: TGTGCCAGCAGCTTGGGTTTGCTAGCCGTAGACAATGAGCAGTTCTTC. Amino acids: CASSLGLLAVDNEQFF.

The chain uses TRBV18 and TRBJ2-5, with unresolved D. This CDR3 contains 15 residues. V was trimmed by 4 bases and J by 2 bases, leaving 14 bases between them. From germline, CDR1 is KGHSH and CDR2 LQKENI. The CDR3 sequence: CASSQQWAAQETQYF. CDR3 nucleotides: TGTGCCAGCTCACAGCAATGGGCCGCTCAAGAGACCCAGTACTTC.

The CDR3 DNA sequence: TGCGCCAGCATGCCCCAAAGCGGGTCCACCGGGGAGCTGTTTTTT. Its protein is CASMPQSGSTGELFF. This chain links TRBV5-1 with TRBJ2-2; possible D gene TRBD2, 6 bases. V was shortened by 6 bases and J by 4 bases, with 16 bases between the two germline ends. CDR3 length: 15 residues. Germline lookup yields CDR1 SGHRS and CDR2 YFSETQ.

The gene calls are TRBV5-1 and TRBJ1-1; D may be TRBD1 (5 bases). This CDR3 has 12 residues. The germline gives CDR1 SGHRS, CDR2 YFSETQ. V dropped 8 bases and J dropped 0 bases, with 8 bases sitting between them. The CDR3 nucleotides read TGCGCCAGTTGGGGCATGAACACTGAAGCTTTCTTT. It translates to CASWGMNTEAFF.

CDR3 bases: TGTGCCAGCAACCGGGGACAGGGTCTGGGCACCGGGGAGCTGTTTTTT. Amino acids: CASNRGQGLGTGELFF. The chain has TRBV28 and TRBJ2-2, with 9 bases aligning to TRBD1. Germline V lookup: CDR1 MDHEN, CDR2 SYDVKM. CDR3 size: 16 residues. V shed 7 bases and J 4 bases; nucleotides not matched to a gene: 10.

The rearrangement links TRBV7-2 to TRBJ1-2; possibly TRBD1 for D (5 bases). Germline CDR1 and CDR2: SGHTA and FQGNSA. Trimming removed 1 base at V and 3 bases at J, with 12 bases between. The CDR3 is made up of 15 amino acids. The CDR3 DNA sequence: TGTGCCAGCAGCTTAGTCGGGGGTGACGACTATGGCTACACCTTC. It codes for CASSLVGGDDYGYTF.

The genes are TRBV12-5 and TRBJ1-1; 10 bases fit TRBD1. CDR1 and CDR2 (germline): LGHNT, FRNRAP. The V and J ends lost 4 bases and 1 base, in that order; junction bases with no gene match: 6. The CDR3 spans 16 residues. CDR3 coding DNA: TGTGCTAGTGGTTCGGGACAGGGGTTTGAGAACACTGAAGCTTTCTTT. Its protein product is CASGSGQGFENTEAFF.

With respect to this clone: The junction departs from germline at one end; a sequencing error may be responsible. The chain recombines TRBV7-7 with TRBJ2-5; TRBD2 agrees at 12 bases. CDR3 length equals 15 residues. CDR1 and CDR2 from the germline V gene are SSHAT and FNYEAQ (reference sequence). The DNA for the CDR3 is TGTGCTAGCAGCTCCTGGACTAGCGGGGAAGAGACCCAGTACTTC. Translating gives CASSSWTSGEETQYF.

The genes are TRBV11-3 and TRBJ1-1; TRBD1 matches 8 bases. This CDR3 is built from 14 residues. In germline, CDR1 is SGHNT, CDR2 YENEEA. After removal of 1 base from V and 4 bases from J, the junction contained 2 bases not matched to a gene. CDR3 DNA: TGTGCCAGCAGCTTAGGGACAGGGCCCACTGAAGCTTTCTTT. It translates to CASSLGTGPTEAFF.

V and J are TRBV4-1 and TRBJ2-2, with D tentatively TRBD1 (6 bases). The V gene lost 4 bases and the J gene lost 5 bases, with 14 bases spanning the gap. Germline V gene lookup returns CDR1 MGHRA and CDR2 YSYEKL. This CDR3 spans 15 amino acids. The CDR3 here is CASSLGATGTGELFF. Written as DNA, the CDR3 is TGCGCCAGCAGCCTTGGGGCCACAGGGACCGGGGAGCTGTTTTTT.

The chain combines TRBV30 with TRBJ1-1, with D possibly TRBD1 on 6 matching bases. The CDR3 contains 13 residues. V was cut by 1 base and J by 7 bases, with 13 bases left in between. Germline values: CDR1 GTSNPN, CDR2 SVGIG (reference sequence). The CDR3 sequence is CAWSGDTGFEAFF. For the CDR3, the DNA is TGTGCCTGGAGTGGGGACACCGGTTTTGAAGCTTTCTTT.

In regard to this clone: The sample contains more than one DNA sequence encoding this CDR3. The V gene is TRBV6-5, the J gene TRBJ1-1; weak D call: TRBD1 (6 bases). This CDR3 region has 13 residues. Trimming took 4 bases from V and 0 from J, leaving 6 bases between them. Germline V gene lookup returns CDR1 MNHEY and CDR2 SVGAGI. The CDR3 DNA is TGTGCCAGCAGTTCAGGGGTGAACACTGAAGCTTTCTTT. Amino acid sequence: CASSSGVNTEAFF.

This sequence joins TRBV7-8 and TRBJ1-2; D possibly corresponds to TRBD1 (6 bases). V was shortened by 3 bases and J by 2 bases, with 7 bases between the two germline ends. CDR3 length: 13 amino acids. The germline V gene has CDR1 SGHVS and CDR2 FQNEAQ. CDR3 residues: CASSFTGNYGYTF. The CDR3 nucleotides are TGTGCCAGCAGCTTTACAGGGAACTATGGCTACACCTTC. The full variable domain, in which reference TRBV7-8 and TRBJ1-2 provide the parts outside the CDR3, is GAGVSQSPRYKVAKRGQDVALRCDPISGHVSLFWYQQALGQGPEFLTYFQNEAQLDKSGLPSDRFFAERPEGSVSTLKIQRTQQEDSAVYLCASSFTGNYGYTFGSGTRLTVV.

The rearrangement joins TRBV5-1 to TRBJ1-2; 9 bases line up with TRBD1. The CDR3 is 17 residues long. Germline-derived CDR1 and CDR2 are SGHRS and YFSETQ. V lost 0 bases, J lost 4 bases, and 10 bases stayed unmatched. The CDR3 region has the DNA TGCGCCAGCAGCTTGGCGGGGACAGGGCGCATCCCCTATGGCTACACCTTC. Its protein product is CASSLAGTGRIPYGYTF.

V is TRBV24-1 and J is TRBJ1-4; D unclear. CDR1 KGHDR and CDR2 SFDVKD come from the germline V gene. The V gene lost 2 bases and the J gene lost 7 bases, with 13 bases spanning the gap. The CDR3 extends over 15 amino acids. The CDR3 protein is CATSDYRSGSEKLFF. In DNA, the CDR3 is TGTGCCACCAGTGATTACCGATCGGGGAGTGAAAAACTGTTTTTT.